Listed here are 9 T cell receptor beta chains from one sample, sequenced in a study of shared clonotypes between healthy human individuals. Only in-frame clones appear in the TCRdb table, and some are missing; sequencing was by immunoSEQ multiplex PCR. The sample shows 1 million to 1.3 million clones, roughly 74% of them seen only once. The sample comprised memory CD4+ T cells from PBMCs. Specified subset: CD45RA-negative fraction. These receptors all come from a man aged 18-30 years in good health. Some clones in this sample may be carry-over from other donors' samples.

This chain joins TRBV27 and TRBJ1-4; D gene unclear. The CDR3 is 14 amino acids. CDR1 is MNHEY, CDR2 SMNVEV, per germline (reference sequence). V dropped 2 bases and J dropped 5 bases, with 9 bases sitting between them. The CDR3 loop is CASSLGRGNEKLFF. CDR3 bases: TGTGCCAGCAGTTTAGGGAGAGGGAATGAAAAACTGTTTTTT.

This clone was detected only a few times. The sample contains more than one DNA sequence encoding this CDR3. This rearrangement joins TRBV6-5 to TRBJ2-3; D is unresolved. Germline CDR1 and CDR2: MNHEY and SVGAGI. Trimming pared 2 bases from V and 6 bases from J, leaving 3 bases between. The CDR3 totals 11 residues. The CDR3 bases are TGTGCCAGCAGTTACAAGGATACGCAGTATTTT. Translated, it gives CASSYKDTQYF.

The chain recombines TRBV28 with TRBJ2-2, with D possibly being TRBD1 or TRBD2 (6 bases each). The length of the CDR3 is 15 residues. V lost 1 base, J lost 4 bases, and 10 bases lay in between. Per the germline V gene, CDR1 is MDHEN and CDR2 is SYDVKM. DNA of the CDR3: TGTGCCAGCAGTTTATCGGGGGCGGGCACCGGGGAGCTGTTTTTT. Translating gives CASSLSGAGTGELFF. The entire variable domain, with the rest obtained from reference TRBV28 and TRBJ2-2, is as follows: DVKVTQSSRYLVKRTGEKVFLECVQDMDHENMFWYRQDPGLGLRLIYFSYDVKMKEKGDIPEGYSVSREKKERFSLILESASTNQTSMYLCASSLSGAGTGELFFGEGSRLTVL.

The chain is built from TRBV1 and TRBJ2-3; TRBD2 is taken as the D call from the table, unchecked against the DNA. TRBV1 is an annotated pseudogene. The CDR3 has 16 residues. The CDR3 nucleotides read TGCACCAGCAGCCTCCAAGTCAGCGGCAGCACAGATACGCAGTATTTT. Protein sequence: CTSSLQVSGSTDTQYF.

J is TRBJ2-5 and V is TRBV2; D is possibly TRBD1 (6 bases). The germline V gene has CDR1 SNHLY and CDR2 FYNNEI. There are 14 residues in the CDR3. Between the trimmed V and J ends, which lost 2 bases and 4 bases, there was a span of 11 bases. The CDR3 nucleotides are TGTGCCAGCAGTGAAACCCTCAGGGGAGAGACCCAGTACTTC. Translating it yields CASSETLRGETQYF.

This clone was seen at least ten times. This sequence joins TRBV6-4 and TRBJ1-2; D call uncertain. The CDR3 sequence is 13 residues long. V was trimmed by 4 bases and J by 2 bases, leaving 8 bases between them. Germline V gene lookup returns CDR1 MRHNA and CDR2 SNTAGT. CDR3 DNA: TGTGCCAGCAGTGCGAACCAGAACTATGGCTACACCTTC. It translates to CASSANQNYGYTF.

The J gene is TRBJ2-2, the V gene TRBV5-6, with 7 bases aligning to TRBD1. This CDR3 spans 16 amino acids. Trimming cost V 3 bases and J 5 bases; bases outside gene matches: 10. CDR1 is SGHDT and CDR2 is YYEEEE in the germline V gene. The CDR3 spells CASSSLGTATTGELFF. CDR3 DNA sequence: TGTGCCAGCAGCTCCCTGGGGACAGCCACAACCGGGGAGCTGTTTTTT. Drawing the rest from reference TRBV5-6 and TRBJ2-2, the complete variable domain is DAGVTQSPTHLIKTRGQQVTLRCSPKSGHDTVSWYQQALGQGPQFIFQYYEEEERQRGNFPDRFSGHQFPNYSSELNVNALLLGDSALYLCASSSLGTATTGELFFGEGSRLTVL.

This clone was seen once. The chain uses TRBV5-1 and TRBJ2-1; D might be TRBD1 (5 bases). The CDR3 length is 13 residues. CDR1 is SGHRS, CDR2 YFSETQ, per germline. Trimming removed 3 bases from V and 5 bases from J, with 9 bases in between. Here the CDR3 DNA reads TGCGCCAGCAGCTACGACAGACACAATGAGCAGTTCTTC. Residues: CASSYDRHNEQFF.

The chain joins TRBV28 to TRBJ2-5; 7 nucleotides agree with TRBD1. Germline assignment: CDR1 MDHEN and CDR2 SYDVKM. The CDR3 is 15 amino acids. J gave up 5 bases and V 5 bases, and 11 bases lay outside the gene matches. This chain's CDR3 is CASSILTGAQETQYF. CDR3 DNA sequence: TGTGCCAGCAGTATCCTTACAGGGGCGCAGGAGACCCAGTACTTC.